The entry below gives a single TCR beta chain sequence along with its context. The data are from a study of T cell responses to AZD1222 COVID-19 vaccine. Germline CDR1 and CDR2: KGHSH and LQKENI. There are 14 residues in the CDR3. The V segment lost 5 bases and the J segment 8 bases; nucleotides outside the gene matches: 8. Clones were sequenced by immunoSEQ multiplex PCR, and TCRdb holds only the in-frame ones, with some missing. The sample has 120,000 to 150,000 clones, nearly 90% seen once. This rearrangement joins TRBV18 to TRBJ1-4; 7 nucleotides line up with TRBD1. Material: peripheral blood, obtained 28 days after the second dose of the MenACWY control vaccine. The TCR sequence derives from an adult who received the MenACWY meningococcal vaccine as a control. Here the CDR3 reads CASSINTGAEKLFF. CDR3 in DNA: TGTGCCAGCTCAATCAACACAGGGGCCGAAAAACTGTTTTTT.